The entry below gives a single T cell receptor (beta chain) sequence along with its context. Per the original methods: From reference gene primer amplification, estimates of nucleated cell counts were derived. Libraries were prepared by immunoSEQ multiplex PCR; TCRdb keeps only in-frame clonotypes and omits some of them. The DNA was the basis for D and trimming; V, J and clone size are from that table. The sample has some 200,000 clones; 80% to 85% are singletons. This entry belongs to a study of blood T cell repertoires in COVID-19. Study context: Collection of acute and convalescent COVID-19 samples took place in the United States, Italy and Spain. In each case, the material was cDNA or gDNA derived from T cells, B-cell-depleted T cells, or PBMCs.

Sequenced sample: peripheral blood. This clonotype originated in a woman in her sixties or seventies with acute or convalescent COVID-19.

CDR3 in DNA: TGTGCCATCAGTGGAAGAGACAATGAGCAGTTCTTC. It translates to CAISGRDNEQFF. The chain recombines TRBV10-3 with TRBJ2-1; no clear D. Germline assignment: CDR1 ENHRY and CDR2 SYGVKD. There are 12 residues in the CDR3. Trimming took off 4 bases at V and 5 bases at J, with 6 bases between the two ends.